A single sample gave rise to the 17 T cell receptor beta chains below, sequenced in a study of naive and memory T cell subsets. The beta constant-region primer was an equimolar mix of two oligonucleotides covering TRBC1 and TRBC2. Using its own MiXCR run on the UMI-ligation and nested PCR reads, TCRdb lists one record per CDR3 protein. The sample contains tens of thousands of distinct CDR3 sequences, around 12% of which appear only once. Sequencing was carried out using central memory CD4+ T cells from blood. Receptor source: a human donor in good health.

This clonotype was counted a few times. The chain couples TRBV5-1 to TRBJ2-2; D unclear. CDR3 length: 13 residues. Between the trimmed V and J ends, which lost 0 bases and 6 bases, there was a span of 6 bases. The germline V gene encodes CDR1 SGHRS and CDR2 YFSETQ. The CDR3 coding sequence is TGCGCCAGCAGCTTGGAGGCCTCCGGGGAGCTGTTTTTT. Protein product: CASSLEASGELFF.

This clonotype has just one count. The genes are TRBV3-1 and TRBJ2-1; 10 bases map to TRBD2. From germline, CDR1 is LGHDT and CDR2 YNNKEL (reference sequence). This CDR3 spans 15 amino acids. V lost 5 bases, J lost 10 bases, and 11 bases stayed unmatched. The CDR3 spells CASSARTSGRGEQFF. CDR3 DNA: TGTGCCAGCAGCGCCAGGACTAGCGGTCGAGGGGAGCAGTTCTTC.

The genes are TRBV28 and TRBJ2-3, with 15 bases fitting TRBD2. Trimming cost V 6 bases and J 6 bases; bases outside gene matches: 16. The CDR3 loop spans 19 amino acids. Germline assignment: CDR1 MDHEN and CDR2 SYDVKM. CDR3 bases: TGTGCCAGCAGCGGGACTAGCGGGAGGTCCGTAAAAGCCAGGGATACGCAGTATTTT. Its protein is CASSGTSGRSVKARDTQYF.

The chain recombines TRBV30 with TRBJ1-6; no clear D gene. CDR1 and CDR2 from the germline V gene are GTSNPN and SVGIG (reference sequence). V lost 0 bases and J lost 8, with 11 bases in between. The CDR3 is 14 amino acids. CDR3 protein: CAWSVRSSHSPLHF. The CDR3 region has the DNA TGTGCCTGGAGTGTACGGTCGTCGCATTCACCCCTCCACTTT.

This clonotype occurred a few times. The gene calls are TRBV11-2 and TRBJ1-1; 8 bases are shared with TRBD1. After removal of 2 bases from V and 1 base from J, the junction contained 9 bases not matched to a gene. The CDR3 totals 17 residues. Germline V lookup: CDR1 SGHAT, CDR2 FQNNGV. In DNA form, the CDR3 reads TGTGCCAGCAGCTTATTCAGGGGGCGGCATGGGAACACTGAAGCTTTCTTT. Protein product: CASSLFRGRHGNTEAFF.

This clonotype has a handful of counts. The V gene is TRBV30, the J gene TRBJ1-2; a weak D match, TRBD1 (5 bases). The CDR3 is 16 residues long. V lost 1 base and J lost 4, with 19 bases in between. CDR1 and CDR2 (germline): GTSNPN, SVGIG (reference sequence). CDR3 region: CAWSGLGGSSPYGYTF. CDR3 DNA: TGTGCCTGGAGTGGGCTTGGGGGGTCGTCTCCCTATGGCTACACCTTC.

The gene calls are TRBV12-3 or TRBV12-4 and TRBJ2-1; D may be TRBD1 (6 bases). CDR3 length: 14 amino acids. The V end was cut by 5 bases, the J end by 2 bases, with 10 bases between. The DNA of the CDR3 is TGTGCCAGCAGTCCCGGACAGACCTACAATGAGCAGTTCTTC. Its translation: CASSPGQTYNEQFF.

Only a few counts were recorded for this clonotype. V and J are TRBV7-2 and TRBJ1-4; 7 bases align to TRBD1. V was pared by 3 bases and J by 7 bases, with 8 bases of the junction left unmatched. The CDR3 consists of 15 residues. Germline assignment: CDR1 SGHTA and CDR2 FQGNSA. The CDR3 protein is CASSFRQGQGEKLFF. CDR3 nucleotides: TGTGCCAGCAGCTTCCGACAGGGCCAAGGTGAAAAACTGTTTTTT.

This clonotype has only a few counts. This rearrangement joins TRBV27 to TRBJ2-7; D could derive from TRBD1 or TRBD2 (6 bases each). V lost 7 bases to trimming and J lost 9 bases, with 19 bases between them. This CDR3 has 13 amino acids. The germline gives CDR1 MNHEY, CDR2 SMNVEV (reference sequence). CDR3 DNA: TGTGCCAGCACAGCCGGGGGCCTTAGGGTGCAGTACTTC. It is translated as CASTAGGLRVQYF.

This sequence joins TRBV5-1 and TRBJ1-1, with D tentatively TRBD1 (5 bases). This CDR3 region has 18 residues. In germline, CDR1 is SGHRS, CDR2 YFSETQ. Trimming left V 2 bases short and J 2 bases short, with 22 bases between. The CDR3 DNA follows: TGCGCCAGCAGCTTCCCTCCGGGGACCGTCGGCGGAAACACTGAAGCTTTCTTT. It specifies CASSFPPGTVGGNTEAFF.

This clonotype was seen ten or more times. The chain combines TRBV20-1 with TRBJ1-6, with D possibly TRBD1 on 5 matching bases. Germline CDR1 reads DFQATT; CDR2 reads SNEGSKA (reference sequence). Trimming shortened V by 4 bases and J by 6 bases, and 10 bases separated the two germline ends. The CDR3 consists of 13 residues. Here the CDR3 reads CSATRTRNSPLHF. The CDR3 DNA reads TGCAGTGCTACTCGGACACGTAATTCACCCCTCCACTTT.

The chain combines TRBV20-1 with TRBJ2-3, with 7 bases aligning to TRBD1. J was trimmed by 0 bases and V by 2 bases; bases with no gene match: 5. Looked up from germline, CDR1 is DFQATT and CDR2 is SNEGSKA (reference sequence). The CDR3 spans 15 residues. DNA for the CDR3: TGCAGTGCTAGAAGATCCAGGGGGAGCACAGATACGCAGTATTTT. Protein product: CSARRSRGSTDTQYF.

The chain joins TRBV13 to TRBJ1-1; D is undetermined. CDR3 size: 12 residues. V lost 0 bases and J lost 8, with 7 bases in between. Germline loops: CDR1 PRHDT, CDR2 FYEKMQ (reference sequence). The CDR3 nucleotides read TGTGCCAGCAGCTTAGGACGTATCGAAGCTTTCTTT. Translating it yields CASSLGRIEAFF.

V gene TRBV7-6 combines with J gene TRBJ2-7, with D possibly being TRBD2 (7 bases). CDR1 is SGHVS and CDR2 is FNYEAQ in the germline V gene. Trimming took off 2 bases at V and 6 bases at J, with 17 bases between the two ends. This CDR3 has 15 amino acids. The CDR3 DNA is TGTGCCAGCAGCTTAACGAAGGGGGGGAAATTCGAGCAGTACTTC. Encoded protein: CASSLTKGGKFEQYF.

The chain combines TRBV6-2 or TRBV6-3 with TRBJ2-1, with a weak D call TRBD2 (6 bases). The V gene's germline CDR1 is MNHEY and CDR2 SVGEGT. This CDR3 is built from 15 residues. The V gene lost 4 bases and the J gene lost 12 bases, with 22 bases spanning the gap. CDR3 region: CASSSFAGMASGQFF. The CDR3, as DNA: TGTGCCAGCAGTTCCTTTGCGGGAATGGCGTCGGGGCAGTTCTTC.

This clonotype was counted at least ten times. This sequence joins TRBV12-3 or TRBV12-4 and TRBJ1-4; tentative D call: TRBD1 (6 bases). V was pared by 7 bases and J by 6 bases, with 15 bases between. The CDR3 is 14 amino acids. The CDR3 nucleotides are TGTGCCAGCAACCTCGAGGGGGTCGATGAAAAACTGTTTTTT. Protein sequence: CASNLEGVDEKLFF.

This clonotype was detected only a few times. This chain joins TRBV4-2 and TRBJ1-5, with D uncertain. Germline lookup yields CDR1 LGHNA and CDR2 YNFKEQ. The CDR3 contains 13 residues. V was shortened by 2 bases and J by 4 bases, with 6 bases between the two germline ends. CDR3 DNA sequence: TGTGCCAGCAGCCAAATGGGGAATCAGCCCCAGCATTTT. Its translation is CASSQMGNQPQHF.